This TCR beta chain was sequenced for a study of STAT3 mutations in large granular lymphocyte leukemia. Overall study context: Roughly half the longitudinally sequenced T-LGLL patients had canonical STAT3 mutations.

TCRbeta libraries averaged about 40,773 productive templates per sample. Using immunoSEQ multiplex PCR, the repertoire was profiled, and TCRdb retains in-frame clones only, with some absent. The repertoire holds thousands of clones, with roughly 71% as singletons. Overall study findings and caveats: Every T-cell large granular lymphocyte leukemia patient had at least one immunodominant TCR beta clonotype. Differing intervals and regimens complicate linking therapy response to clone burden.

CDR3 length equals 13 residues. Germline V gene data show CDR1 as SGHRS and CDR2 as YFSETQ. The V segment lost 4 bases and the J segment 10 bases; nucleotides outside the gene matches: 7. Concerning this clone: Its specificity is unknown.

Sequenced material: peripheral blood mononuclear cells. The chain combines TRBV5-1 with TRBJ2-1, with TRBD2 matching 8 bases. This clonotype was sampled from a man aged 55 to 69 with T-cell large granular lymphocyte leukemia. Some clones in this sample may be carry-over from other donors' samples. The CDR3 DNA reads as TGCGCCAGCAGCGCAGCCGGGACTAGGGAGCAGTTCTTC. Protein product: CASSAAGTREQFF.